The following is a T cell receptor (beta chain) sequence with its context. This clone was observed a handful of times. What antigen it recognizes has not been identified. This sample is drawn from a study of T cell clonality in common variable immunodeficiency (dated by TCRdb to between 2014 and 2017). The research as a whole found: Correlations of repertoire features with clinical complications were constrained by heterogeneity among patients within the CVID cohort. Even though DNA input was equal, the average per sample came to about 74,000 unique sequences for controls compared with about 31,547 for CVID samples. Fewer TCRbeta clones were shared among CVID subjects than among healthy controls (p < 0.0001). CVID TCRbeta sequences were reported to have fewer deletions and N-nucleotide insertions and to lack highly modified clones with 13 or more V deletions. TCRbeta clonality was higher in CVID subjects than in healthy controls (t-test p = 0.018), and the increase was most characteristic of about a third of subjects. The authors noted that sequencing repertoires of T cell subpopulations would be needed to clarify what caused the increased clonality in CVID.

Standard criteria were used to diagnose CVID, namely serum IgG, IgA and/or IgM reduced below the normal range together with specific antibody deficiency. The CVID group comprised some 43 subjects, around 15 female and roughly 30 male, aged roughly 8 to 65 years with a mean age of around 41. Most CVID patients and most healthy controls were of Caucasian heritage. At the time of study participation, every CVID subject had been on replacement immunoglobulin therapy for one year or longer. No CVID subject was ill or taking immunomodulatory or immunosuppressive medication when blood was collected. Heparinized peripheral whole blood samples of roughly 4.5 to 8 ml were collected from each donor. Genomic DNA from adults with common variable immune deficiency (CVID) and from healthy adult controls was used to sequence TCRbeta CDR3 repertoires. Diluted blood was density-centrifuged over Hypaque 1077 or Ficoll-Paque to isolate peripheral blood mononuclear cells. Genomic DNA was obtained from unsorted mononuclear cells using either Qiagen column purification or a centrifugation-based method.

For sequencing, equivalent amounts of genomic DNA were input from CVID and control samples. For every sample, a 60 bp segment covering the rearranged TCRbeta CDR3 region was amplified and then sequenced. TCRbeta amplification used the immunoSEQ assay, a bias-corrected multiplex PCR with high-throughput sequencing. On the authors' methods: Each unique nucleotide sequence was treated as a clone and annotated with V, D and J genes, copy number and frequency. Sequences were labeled productive if in frame, and non-productive if out of frame or containing stop codons. As previously described, Shannon's entropy was used to calculate clonality. The predicted amino acid sequences of productive clones were used to derive mean CDR3 Kyte-Doolittle hydropathy. The R hclust function was used to hierarchically cluster scaled V gene usage with Manhattan distance and complete linkage. To assess clone sharing by CDR3 amino acid sequence, 12 repertoires per group were resampled over 100 rounds. The repertoires were searched for 60 to 70 published EBV-specific TCRbeta sequences and 245 published CMV-specific TCRbeta sequences. A couple of CVID samples yielding fewer than 10,000 sequences were excluded from analysis, leaving some 40 CVID repertoires. Imported from immuneACCESS, the table was reduced by TCRdb to in-frame sequences with V and J called. These copies leave out some clones; in studies compared against another copy, an unresolved V gene accounts for under half, and the cause of the remainder is not known. From that table come the V and J calls and clone size; the DNA was used to work out D and trimming. This sample has roughly 34,000 clones in the table, none counted a single time. Of the sample, 6.5% to 8% falls within the top ten clones.

The receptor was isolated from a human donor with common variable immunodeficiency. The sequenced material came from peripheral blood mononuclear cells.

The CDR3 here reads CASSLKPDTYEQYF. The part of the CDR3 DNA that was read is TGTGCCAGCAGCCTAAAACCAGACACCTACGAG. Here the chain combines TRBV7-2 and TRBJ2-7; the D gene cannot be resolved reliably. Read sequence stops 3 residues before the CDR3 end, and the germline J gene provides the missing end. The germline V gene sets CDR1 to SGHTA and CDR2 to FQGNSA. Its CDR3 holds 14 amino acids, cysteine through phenylalanine. The 33 bases shown cover part of the CDR3, and their frame starts at base 1. A distance of 13 bases separates the germline ends of V and J, which lose 5 bases and 2 bases respectively.